The 32 T cell receptor beta chains presented below share a single source sample, sequenced in a study of cytomegalovirus exposure and HLA in healthy donors. The PCR employed 60 Vbeta primers together with 13 Jbeta primers. Some clones are missing from TCRdb's copy, which holds only in-frame ones; the method was immunoSEQ multiplex PCR. The repertoire includes about 190,000 clones, around 87% of them detected once, and more than 1.5% sits in the top ten. The sequenced material came from PBMCs. These receptors were taken from a woman aged 18 to 35 in good health and CMV-seronegative.

This clone has only one observation. This chain joins TRBV2 and TRBJ1-5, with 9 bases aligning to TRBD1. The CDR3 is made up of 14 amino acids. J lost 5 bases, V lost 4 bases, and 3 bases had no gene match. Germline V lookup: CDR1 SNHLY, CDR2 FYNNEI. The CDR3 spells CASSADRGDQPQHF. The CDR3 DNA is TGTGCCAGCAGTGCCGACAGGGGGGATCAGCCCCAGCATTTT.

This chain uses TRBV4-1 with TRBJ1-5; a weak D match, TRBD1 (6 bases). V was shortened by 5 bases and J by 7 bases, with 12 bases between the two germline ends. The CDR3 spans 13 residues. Germline CDR1 is MGHRA and CDR2 is YSYEKL. This CDR3 is CASSAHRDQPQHF. As DNA, the CDR3 is TGCGCCAGCAGCGCCCACAGGGACCAGCCCCAGCATTTT.

The V gene is TRBV2, the J gene TRBJ1-2; D call uncertain. The germline V gene encodes CDR1 SNHLY and CDR2 FYNNEI. V gave up 7 bases and J gave up 6 bases, with 12 bases separating them. The CDR3 sequence is 12 residues long. For the CDR3, the DNA is TGTGCCAGCATCTCTGGCGGCGATGGCTACACCTTC. Amino acids: CASISGGDGYTF.

CDR3 nucleotide sequence: TGTGCCAGCAGGCGGGCTCCGGGAGGGAATCAGCCCCAGCATTTT. Its translation is CASRRAPGGNQPQHF. J is TRBJ1-5 and V is TRBV6-5; D gene unclear. CDR1 MNHEY and CDR2 SVGAGI come from the germline V gene. V was clipped by 6 bases and J by 4 bases, with 16 bases between them. The CDR3 covers 15 residues.

The rearrangement joins TRBV5-4 to TRBJ1-6; TRBD1 aligns across 10 bases. The CDR3 contains 17 residues. V gave up 6 bases and J gave up 9 bases; unmatched junction bases: 15. The V gene's germline CDR1 is SGHNT and CDR2 YYREEE (reference sequence). CDR3 nucleotide sequence: TGTGCCAGCAAGGCCGGGACAGGGGACGGACGTGGTTCACCCCTCCACTTT. It is translated as CASKAGTGDGRGSPLHF.

This clone has a single count. The chain combines TRBV6-4 with TRBJ1-1, with D maybe TRBD1 (5 bases). This CDR3 comprises 14 residues. V was pared by 4 bases and J by 3 bases, with 12 bases between. Germline CDR1 is MRHNA and CDR2 is SNTAGT. The CDR3 bases are TGTGCCAGCAGTGTAACCCCGGGGGACACTGAAGCTTTCTTT. Protein product: CASSVTPGDTEAFF.

This clone was counted a single time. The J gene is TRBJ2-7, the V gene TRBV9, with a possible D match to TRBD1 (6 bases). Per germline, CDR1 SGDLS and CDR2 YYNGEE. V lost 6 bases and J lost 4, with 20 bases in between. The CDR3 has 15 amino acids. DNA for the CDR3: TGTGCCAGCAACCCAACAGGGTCTTGGGAGTACGAGCAGTACTTC. Translated, it gives CASNPTGSWEYEQYF.

A single count supports this clone. The V and J genes are TRBV4-1 and TRBJ1-4, with 10 bases matching TRBD1. The CDR3 totals 16 residues. The junction had 9 bases not matched to a gene; V was cut back by 3 bases and J by 8 bases. CDR1 and CDR2 from the germline V gene are MGHRA and YSYEKL. DNA for the CDR3: TGCGCCAGCAGCCAGGCTCCGGGACAGGGGCAGGAAAAACTGTTTTTT. Translating gives CASSQAPGQGQEKLFF.

The chain employs TRBV6-1 and TRBJ2-6; D unresolved. Germline values: CDR1 MNHNS, CDR2 SASEGT. V was cut by 1 base and J by 12 bases, with 10 bases left in between. The CDR3 runs to 13 residues. The CDR3 here is CASSEGSVSVLTF. The CDR3 bases are TGTGCCAGCAGTGAAGGCTCCGTTAGCGTCCTGACTTTC.

The table lists this clone with a few counts. This chain uses TRBV10-3 with TRBJ1-1; the D is unclear. Germline V lookup: CDR1 ENHRY, CDR2 SYGVKD. V was clipped by 6 bases and J by 6 bases, with 14 bases between them. This CDR3 comprises 13 residues. Written as DNA, the CDR3 is TGTGCCATCAGCCAGGATAATGTGGCTGAAGCTTTCTTT. It codes for CAISQDNVAEAFF.

V usage is TRBV6-5 and J usage is TRBJ1-5, with 10 bases that match TRBD1. The CDR3 length is 13 residues. Germline loops: CDR1 MNHEY, CDR2 SVGAGI. V shed 8 bases and J 5 bases; nucleotides not matched to a gene: 3. CDR3 DNA sequence: TGTGCCAGCGGGACAGGGGTAGATCAGCCCCAGCATTTT. This codes for CASGTGVDQPQHF.

The gene calls are TRBV7-8 and TRBJ2-7; 7 nucleotides agree with TRBD2. Unmatched junction bases numbered 11, after V lost 3 bases and J lost 6 bases. This CDR3 has 15 amino acids. Germline V gives CDR1 SGHVS, CDR2 FQNEAQ. The CDR3 here is CASSLGGAGAPEQYF. In nucleotides, the CDR3 is TGTGCCAGCAGCTTGGGTGGGGCGGGAGCCCCCGAGCAGTACTTC.

The V gene is TRBV19, the J gene TRBJ2-3, with TRBD1 identical over 7 bases. The V gene's germline CDR1 is LNHDA and CDR2 SQIVND (reference sequence). V shed 5 bases, J shed 4 bases, and the junction held 3 bases outside the gene matches. The CDR3 totals 13 residues. The CDR3 DNA is TGTGCCAGTAGTCTAGGGGGCCCAGATACGCAGTATTTT. As protein: CASSLGGPDTQYF.

The chain couples TRBV6-1 to TRBJ1-6; a weak D match, TRBD1 (5 bases). The germline CDR1 and CDR2 sequences are MNHNS and SASEGT. V lost 2 bases to trimming and J lost 10 bases, with 12 bases between them. CDR3 length: 14 amino acids. CDR3 DNA: TGTGCCAGCAGTGAAAAGTCAGGGCGGTCACCCCTCCACTTT. Its protein product is CASSEKSGRSPLHF.

The CDR3 loop is CASSHRQSGGNNQPQHF. The DNA for the CDR3 is TGTGCCAGCAGCCACAGACAGTCTGGGGGGAACAATCAGCCCCAGCATTTT. The chain uses TRBV4-2 and TRBJ1-5; D possibly corresponds to TRBD1 (5 bases). The CDR3 loop spans 17 amino acids. Germline V lookup: CDR1 LGHNA, CDR2 YNFKEQ. With 3 bases removed from V and 3 bases from J, the gap between germline ends came to 18 bases.

The chain is built from TRBV7-3 and TRBJ2-5; D might be TRBD2 (5 bases). The germline gives CDR1 SGHTA, CDR2 FQGTGA. The CDR3 is 16 amino acids. The ends were cut back, 5 bases at V and 2 bases at J, with 18 bases in the middle. The chain's CDR3 is CASSPGLGLAQETQYF. Written as DNA, the CDR3 is TGTGCCAGCAGCCCTGGGCTCGGGCTAGCTCAAGAGACCCAGTACTTC.

The chain joins TRBV7-2 to TRBJ2-5; 8 nucleotides line up with TRBD1. The DNA end is more similar to TRBJ2-7, so the J call may be wrong. CDR3 length equals 15 residues. Per the germline V gene, CDR1 is SGHTA and CDR2 is FQGNSA. In DNA form, the CDR3 reads TGTGCCAGCAGCTTCCGGACAGGGCACTTCTACGAGCAGTACTTC. This encodes CASSFRTGHFYEQYF.

J is TRBJ2-1 and V is TRBV5-4, with TRBD1 matching 9 bases. This CDR3 is 15 amino acids long. V shed 1 base, J shed 9 bases, and the junction held 8 bases outside the gene matches. The germline V gene encodes CDR1 SGHNT and CDR2 YYREEE (reference sequence). CDR3 DNA: TGTGCCAGCAGCTTGAGGGGACAGGGACGAGGTGAGCAGTTCTTC. It encodes CASSLRGQGRGEQFF.

The genes are TRBV6-1 and TRBJ1-3; 10 nucleotides agree with TRBD1. This CDR3 is 15 amino acids long. Germline CDR1 and CDR2: MNHNS and SASEGT. V was clipped by 1 base and J by 5 bases; unmatched bases: 2. CDR3 sequence reads: CASSEVGQGRNTIYF. In nucleotides, the CDR3 is TGTGCCAGCAGTGAAGTGGGACAGGGGAGAAACACCATATATTTT.

The J gene is TRBJ1-2, the V gene TRBV2; 8 bases fit TRBD1. Per the germline V gene, CDR1 is SNHLY and CDR2 is FYNNEI. Germline trimming cut 6 bases from V and 5 bases from J; bases unmatched to any gene: 14. CDR3 length equals 16 residues. CDR3 bases: TGTGCCAGCAGCCTACTGAGACAGGGGAAGGAGTATGGCTACACCTTC. This codes for CASSLLRQGKEYGYTF.

V and J are TRBV25-1 and TRBJ1-4; D is unresolved. CDR3 size: 12 residues. Trimming cost V 7 bases and J 7 bases, with 10 bases left between them. Germline V gene sequence: CDR1 MGHDK, CDR2 SYGVNS. The CDR3 DNA is TGTGCCAGCACCTCACGGGGTGAAAAACTGTTTTTT. Its protein is CASTSRGEKLFF.

The rearrangement links TRBV29-1 to TRBJ2-1; possible D gene TRBD2, 5 bases. Germline CDR1 is SQVTM and CDR2 is ANQGSEA. V lost 6 bases and J lost 0, with 12 bases in between. This CDR3 contains 14 residues. CDR3 in amino acids: CSVVSGSSYNEQFF. The CDR3 nucleotides read TGCAGCGTCGTTTCGGGGAGCTCCTACAATGAGCAGTTCTTC.

The gene calls are TRBV2 and TRBJ1-4, with 10 nucleotides matching TRBD1. Germline V gene data show CDR1 as SNHLY and CDR2 as FYNNEI. This CDR3 is built from 15 residues. The junction had 10 bases not matched to a gene; V was cut back by 8 bases and J by 7 bases. CDR3 nucleotides: TGTGCCAGCTGCCGCTACAGGACAGGGGGTGAAAAACTGTTTTTT. Protein sequence: CASCRYRTGGEKLFF.

V usage is TRBV11-2 and J usage is TRBJ1-3, with 8 bases fitting TRBD1. CDR1 and CDR2 from the germline V gene are SGHAT and FQNNGV. The CDR3 runs to 14 residues. J lost 8 bases, V lost 5 bases, and 8 bases had no gene match. In nucleotides, the CDR3 is TGTGCCAGCAGCCCAGGGGGCAGGATGGACACCATATATTTT. Translation: CASSPGGRMDTIYF.

The chain recombines TRBV4-1 with TRBJ1-2, with D perhaps matching TRBD1 (6 bases). Germline CDR1 MGHRA, CDR2 YSYEKL. Trimming removed 1 base at V and 1 base at J, with 10 bases between. The CDR3 is 15 amino acids. The CDR3 here is CASSQVADSNYGYTF. The CDR3 nucleotides are TGCGCCAGCAGCCAAGTTGCGGACAGTAACTATGGCTACACCTTC.

The chain uses TRBV4-1 and TRBJ2-2, with 12 bases that match TRBD2. The germline V gene encodes CDR1 MGHRA and CDR2 YSYEKL. V lost 8 bases and J lost 0; bases outside the gene matches: 4. This CDR3 contains 16 residues. The CDR3 DNA reads as TGCGCCAGCCGGACTAGCGGGGTCCCGAACACCGGGGAGCTGTTTTTT. Translation: CASRTSGVPNTGELFF.

The chain uses TRBV18 and TRBJ2-7; D uncertain. The CDR3 covers 14 residues. V lost 3 bases to trimming and J lost 1 base, with 10 bases between them. The germline V gene encodes CDR1 KGHSH and CDR2 LQKENI. Here the CDR3 reads CASSPRPESYEQYF. CDR3 coding DNA: TGTGCCAGCTCACCCAGGCCGGAATCCTACGAGCAGTACTTC.

The rearrangement uses TRBV4-2 and TRBJ2-3; 7 nucleotides match TRBD2. Unmatched junction bases numbered 7, after V lost 0 bases and J lost 10 bases. The CDR3 has 14 amino acids. CDR1 LGHNA and CDR2 YNFKEQ come from the germline V gene. CDR3 DNA: TGTGCCAGCAGCCAAGATACGGAGCGGGACGCGCAGTATTTT. It codes for CASSQDTERDAQYF.

This chain uses TRBV2 with TRBJ1-4; unclear D gene. This CDR3 has 13 amino acids. Trimming took off 7 bases at V and 5 bases at J, with 11 bases between the two ends. CDR1 SNHLY and CDR2 FYNNEI come from the germline V gene. The CDR3 here is CASNSAPNEKLFF. CDR3 in DNA: TGTGCCAGCAATAGCGCCCCAAATGAAAAACTGTTTTTT.

The chain joins TRBV5-4 to TRBJ2-7, with D tentatively TRBD1 (5 bases). With 0 bases removed from V and 3 bases from J, the gap between germline ends came to 7 bases. Germline V lookup: CDR1 SGHNT, CDR2 YYREEE (reference sequence). The CDR3 extends over 13 amino acids. DNA of the CDR3: TGTGCCAGCAGCTTGGAAACAGGCTACGAGCAGTACTTC. Translating gives CASSLETGYEQYF.

This chain connects TRBV7-9 to TRBJ1-5, with 12 bases identical to TRBD1. Germline-derived CDR1 and CDR2 are SEHNR and FQNEAQ (reference sequence). This CDR3 is 16 amino acids long. V shed 5 bases and J 6 bases; nucleotides not matched to a gene: 8. The CDR3 here is CASSTGTGGMGQPQHF. The CDR3 DNA is TGTGCCAGCAGCACCGGGACAGGGGGCATGGGTCAGCCCCAGCATTTT.

The chain combines TRBV28 with TRBJ2-2; 9 positions agree with TRBD1. This CDR3 contains 15 residues. Unmatched junction bases numbered 8, after V lost 7 bases and J lost 5 bases. Looked up from germline, CDR1 is MDHEN and CDR2 is SYDVKM. DNA of the CDR3: TGTGCCAGCACCTACCCGGACAGGGGAACCGGGGAGCTGTTTTTT. Its protein is CASTYPDRGTGELFF.